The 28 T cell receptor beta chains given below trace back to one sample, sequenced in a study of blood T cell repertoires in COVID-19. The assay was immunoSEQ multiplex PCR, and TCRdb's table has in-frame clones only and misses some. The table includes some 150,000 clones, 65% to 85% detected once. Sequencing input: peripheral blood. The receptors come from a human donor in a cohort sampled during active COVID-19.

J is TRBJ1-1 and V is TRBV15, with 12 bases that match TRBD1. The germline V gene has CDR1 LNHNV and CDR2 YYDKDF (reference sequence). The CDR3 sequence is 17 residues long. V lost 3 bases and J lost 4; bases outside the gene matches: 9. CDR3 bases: TGTGCCACCAGCAGGCGGGACAGGGGGCCGGTGGGCACTGAAGCTTTCTTT. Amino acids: CATSRRDRGPVGTEAFF.

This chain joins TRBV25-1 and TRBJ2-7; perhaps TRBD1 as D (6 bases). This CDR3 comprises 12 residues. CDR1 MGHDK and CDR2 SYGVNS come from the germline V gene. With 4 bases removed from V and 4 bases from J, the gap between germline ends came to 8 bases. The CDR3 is CASSVTGYEQYF. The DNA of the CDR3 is TGTGCCAGCAGTGTCACAGGGTACGAGCAGTACTTC.

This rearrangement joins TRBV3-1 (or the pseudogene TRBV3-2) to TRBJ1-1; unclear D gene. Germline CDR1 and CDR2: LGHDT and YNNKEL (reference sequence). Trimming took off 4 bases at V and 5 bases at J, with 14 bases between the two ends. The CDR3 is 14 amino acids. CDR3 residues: CASSLGLEGTEAFF. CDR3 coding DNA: TGTGCCAGCAGCCTCGGGTTGGAAGGTACTGAAGCTTTCTTT.

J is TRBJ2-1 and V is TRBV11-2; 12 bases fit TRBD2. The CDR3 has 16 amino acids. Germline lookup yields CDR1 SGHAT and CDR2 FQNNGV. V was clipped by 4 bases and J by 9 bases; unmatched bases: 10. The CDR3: CASSYSLAGGRGEQFF. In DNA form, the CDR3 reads TGTGCCAGCAGCTACTCACTAGCGGGGGGCCGGGGTGAGCAGTTCTTC.

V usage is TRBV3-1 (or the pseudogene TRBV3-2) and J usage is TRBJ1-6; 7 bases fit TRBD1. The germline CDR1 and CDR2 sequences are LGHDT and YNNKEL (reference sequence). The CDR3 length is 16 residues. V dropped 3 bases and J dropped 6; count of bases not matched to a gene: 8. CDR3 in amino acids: CASSQSGTAANSPLHF. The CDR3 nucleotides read TGTGCCAGCAGCCAGTCCGGGACAGCAGCTAATTCACCCCTCCACTTT.

The CDR3 reads CASSSTGNQPQHF. The CDR3 DNA is TGTGCCAGCAGTTCCACGGGGAATCAGCCCCAGCATTTT. The J gene is TRBJ1-5, the V gene TRBV7-9; the D is unclear. Germline V gene data show CDR1 as SEHNR and CDR2 as FQNEAQ (reference sequence). CDR3 length equals 13 residues. Deletions cut 6 bases from V and 4 bases from J, with 10 bases between.

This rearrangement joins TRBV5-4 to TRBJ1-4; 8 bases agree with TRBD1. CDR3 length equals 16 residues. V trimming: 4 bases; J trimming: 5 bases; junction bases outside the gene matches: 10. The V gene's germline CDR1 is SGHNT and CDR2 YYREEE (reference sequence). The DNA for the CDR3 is TGTGCCAGCAGCCCGACAGGGGCCAGCGGGAATGAAAAACTGTTTTTT. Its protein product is CASSPTGASGNEKLFF.

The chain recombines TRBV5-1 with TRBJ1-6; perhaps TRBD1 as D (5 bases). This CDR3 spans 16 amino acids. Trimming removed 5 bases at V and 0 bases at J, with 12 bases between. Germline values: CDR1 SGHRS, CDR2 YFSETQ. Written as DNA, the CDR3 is TGCGCCAGCAGATTTGACAGTAGCTCCTATAATTCACCCCTCCACTTT. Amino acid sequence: CASRFDSSSYNSPLHF.

This CDR3 reads CASSQERERRGGYTF. In nucleotides, the CDR3 is TGCGCCAGCAGCCAAGAAAGGGAGAGGCGGGGCGGCTACACCTTC. The chain is built from TRBV4-1 and TRBJ1-2; D is possibly TRBD1 (5 bases). The germline gives CDR1 MGHRA, CDR2 YSYEKL. Trimming stripped 0 bases from V and 8 bases from J, with 16 bases between. The CDR3 length is 15 residues.

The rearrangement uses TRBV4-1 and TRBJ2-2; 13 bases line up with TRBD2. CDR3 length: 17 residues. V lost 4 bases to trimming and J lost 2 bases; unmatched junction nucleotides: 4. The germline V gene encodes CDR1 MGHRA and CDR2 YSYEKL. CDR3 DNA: TGCGCCAGCAGCCTACTAGCGGGGGGGCCTAACACCGGGGAGCTGTTTTTT. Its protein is CASSLLAGGPNTGELFF.

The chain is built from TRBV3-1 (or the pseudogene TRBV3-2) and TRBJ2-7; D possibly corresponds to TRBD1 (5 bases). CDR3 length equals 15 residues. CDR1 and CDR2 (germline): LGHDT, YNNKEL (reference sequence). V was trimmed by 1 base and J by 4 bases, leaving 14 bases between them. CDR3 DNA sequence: TGTGCCAGCAGCCAAGTACTGCAGGGTGGGTACGAGCAGTACTTC. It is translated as CASSQVLQGGYEQYF.

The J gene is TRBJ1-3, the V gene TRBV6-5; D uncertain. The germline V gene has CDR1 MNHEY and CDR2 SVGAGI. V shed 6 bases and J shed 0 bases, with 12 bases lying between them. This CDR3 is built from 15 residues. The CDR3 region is CASRISVASGNTIYF. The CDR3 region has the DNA TGTGCCAGCAGGATCAGTGTCGCCTCTGGAAACACCATATATTTT.

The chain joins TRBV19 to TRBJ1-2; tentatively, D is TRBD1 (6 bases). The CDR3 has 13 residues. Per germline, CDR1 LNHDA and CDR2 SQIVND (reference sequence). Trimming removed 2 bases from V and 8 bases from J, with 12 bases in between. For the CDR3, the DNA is TGTGCCAGTAGTATACAGGGGACGGGAGGCTACACCTTC. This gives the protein CASSIQGTGGYTF.

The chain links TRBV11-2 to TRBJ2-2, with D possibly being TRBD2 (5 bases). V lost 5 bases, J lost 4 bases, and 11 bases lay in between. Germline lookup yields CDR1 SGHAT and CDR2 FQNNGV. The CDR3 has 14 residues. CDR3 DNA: TGTGCCAGCAGCCTGGCTCGGGGCACCGGGGAGCTGTTTTTT. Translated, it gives CASSLARGTGELFF. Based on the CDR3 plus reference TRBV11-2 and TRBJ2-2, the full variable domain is EAGVAQSPRYKIIEKRQSVAFWCNPISGHATLYWYQQILGQGPKLLIQFQNNGVVDDSQLPKDRFSAERLKGVDSTLKIQPAKLEDSAVYLCASSLARGTGELFFGEGSRLTVL.

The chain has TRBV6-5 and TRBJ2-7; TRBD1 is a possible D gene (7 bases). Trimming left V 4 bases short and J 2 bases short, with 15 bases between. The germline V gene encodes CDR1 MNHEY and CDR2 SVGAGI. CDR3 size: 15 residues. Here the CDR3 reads CASSSRGDLTYEQYF. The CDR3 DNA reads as TGTGCCAGCAGTTCCAGGGGGGACCTCACCTACGAGCAGTACTTC.

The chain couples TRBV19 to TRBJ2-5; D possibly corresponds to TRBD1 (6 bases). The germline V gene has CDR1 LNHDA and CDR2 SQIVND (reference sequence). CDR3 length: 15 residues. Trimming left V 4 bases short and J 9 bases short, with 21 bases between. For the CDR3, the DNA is TGTGCCAGTAGTACCCCGGGACACGCCAAGGTGGCCCAGTACTTC. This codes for CASSTPGHAKVAQYF. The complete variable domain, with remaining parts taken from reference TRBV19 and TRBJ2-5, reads DGGITQSPKYLFRKEGQNVTLSCEQNLNHDAMYWYRQDPGQGLRLIYYSQIVNDFQKGDIAEGYSVSREKKESFPLTVTSAQKNPTAFYLCASSTPGHAKVAQYFGPGTRLLVL.

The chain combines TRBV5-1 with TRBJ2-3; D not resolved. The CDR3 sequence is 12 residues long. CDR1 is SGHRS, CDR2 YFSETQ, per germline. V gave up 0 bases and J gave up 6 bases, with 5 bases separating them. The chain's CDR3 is CASSLEHDTQYF. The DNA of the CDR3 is TGCGCCAGCAGCTTGGAGCACGATACGCAGTATTTT.

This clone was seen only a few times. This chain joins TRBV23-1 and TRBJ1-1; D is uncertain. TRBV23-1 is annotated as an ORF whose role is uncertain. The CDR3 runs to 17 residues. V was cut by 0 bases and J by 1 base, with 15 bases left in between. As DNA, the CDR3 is TGCGCCAGCAGTCAATCACCGAACTTCACAGCGAACACTGAAGCTTTCTTT. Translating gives CASSQSPNFTANTEAFF.

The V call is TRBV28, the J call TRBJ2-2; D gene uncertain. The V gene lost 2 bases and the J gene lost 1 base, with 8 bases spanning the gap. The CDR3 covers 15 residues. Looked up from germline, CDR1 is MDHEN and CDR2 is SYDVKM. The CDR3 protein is CASSLPPGNTGELFF. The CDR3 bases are TGTGCCAGCAGTTTACCCCCGGGGAACACCGGGGAGCTGTTTTTT.

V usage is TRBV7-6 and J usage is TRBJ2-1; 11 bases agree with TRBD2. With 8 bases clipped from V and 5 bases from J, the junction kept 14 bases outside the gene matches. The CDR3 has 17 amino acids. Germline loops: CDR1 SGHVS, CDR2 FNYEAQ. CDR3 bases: TGTGCCAGCCATAACGGGCGACTAGCGGGGATCCACAATGAGCAGTTCTTC. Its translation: CASHNGRLAGIHNEQFF.

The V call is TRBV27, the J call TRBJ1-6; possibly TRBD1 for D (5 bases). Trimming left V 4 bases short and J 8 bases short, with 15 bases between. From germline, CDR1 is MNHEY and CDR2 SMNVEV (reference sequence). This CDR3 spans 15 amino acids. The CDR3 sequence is CASSSPQVSDSPLHF. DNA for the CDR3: TGTGCCAGCAGTTCTCCACAGGTCTCGGATTCACCCCTCCACTTT.

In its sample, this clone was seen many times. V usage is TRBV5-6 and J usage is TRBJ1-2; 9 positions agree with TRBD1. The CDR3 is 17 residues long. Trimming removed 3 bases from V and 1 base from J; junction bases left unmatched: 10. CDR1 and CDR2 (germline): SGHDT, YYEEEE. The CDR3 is CASSSAKQGAFNYGYTF. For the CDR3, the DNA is TGTGCCAGCAGCTCGGCTAAACAGGGGGCGTTTAACTATGGCTACACCTTC. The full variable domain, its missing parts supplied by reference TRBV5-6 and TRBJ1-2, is DAGVTQSPTHLIKTRGQQVTLRCSPKSGHDTVSWYQQALGQGPQFIFQYYEEEERQRGNFPDRFSGHQFPNYSSELNVNALLLGDSALYLCASSSAKQGAFNYGYTFGSGTRLTVV.

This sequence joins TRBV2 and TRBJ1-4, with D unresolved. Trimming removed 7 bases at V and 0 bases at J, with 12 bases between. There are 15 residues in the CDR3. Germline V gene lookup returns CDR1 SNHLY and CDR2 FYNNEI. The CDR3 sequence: CASTEGDATNEKLFF. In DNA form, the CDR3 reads TGTGCCAGCACCGAGGGAGACGCAACTAATGAAAAACTGTTTTTT.

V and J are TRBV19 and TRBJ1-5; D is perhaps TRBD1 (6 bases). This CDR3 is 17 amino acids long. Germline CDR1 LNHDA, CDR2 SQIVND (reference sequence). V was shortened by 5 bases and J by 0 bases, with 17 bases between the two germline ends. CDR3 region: CASSPVFRGHSNQPQHF. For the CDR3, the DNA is TGTGCCAGTAGTCCTGTTTTCAGGGGACATAGCAATCAGCCCCAGCATTTT. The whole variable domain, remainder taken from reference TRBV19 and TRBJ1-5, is DGGITQSPKYLFRKEGQNVTLSCEQNLNHDAMYWYRQDPGQGLRLIYYSQIVNDFQKGDIAEGYSVSREKKESFPLTVTSAQKNPTAFYLCASSPVFRGHSNQPQHFGDGTRLSIL.

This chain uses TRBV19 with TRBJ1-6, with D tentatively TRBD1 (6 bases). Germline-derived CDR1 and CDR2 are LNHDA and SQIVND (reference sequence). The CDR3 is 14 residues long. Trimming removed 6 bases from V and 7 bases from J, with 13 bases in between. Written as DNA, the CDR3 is TGTGCCAGTAGAGGGGGGGGGCAAAATTCACCCCTCCACTTT. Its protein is CASRGGGQNSPLHF. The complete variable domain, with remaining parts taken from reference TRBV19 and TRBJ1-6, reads DGGITQSPKYLFRKEGQNVTLSCEQNLNHDAMYWYRQDPGQGLRLIYYSQIVNDFQKGDIAEGYSVSREKKESFPLTVTSAQKNPTAFYLCASRGGGQNSPLHFGNGTRLTVT.

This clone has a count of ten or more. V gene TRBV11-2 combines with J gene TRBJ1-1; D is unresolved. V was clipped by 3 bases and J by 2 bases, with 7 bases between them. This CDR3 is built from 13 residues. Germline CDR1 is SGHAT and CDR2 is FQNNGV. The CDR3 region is CASSFGGNTEAFF. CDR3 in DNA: TGTGCCAGCAGCTTCGGAGGTAACACTGAAGCTTTCTTT.

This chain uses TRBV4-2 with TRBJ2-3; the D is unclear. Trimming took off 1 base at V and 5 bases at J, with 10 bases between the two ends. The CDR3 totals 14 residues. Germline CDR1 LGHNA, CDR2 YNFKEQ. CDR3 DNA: TGTGCCAGCAGCCAAGTAGGAAGCGAAGATACGCAGTATTTT. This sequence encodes CASSQVGSEDTQYF.

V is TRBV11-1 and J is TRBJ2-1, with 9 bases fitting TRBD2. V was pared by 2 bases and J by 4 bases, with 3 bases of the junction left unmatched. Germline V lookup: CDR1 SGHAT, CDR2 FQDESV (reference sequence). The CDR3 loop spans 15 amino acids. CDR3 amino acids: CASSLRLAGYNEQFF. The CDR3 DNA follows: TGTGCCAGCAGCTTAAGGCTAGCGGGGTACAATGAGCAGTTCTTC.